The clone carrying this T cell receptor (beta chain) was counted between two and nine times. The data belong to a study of T cells after yellow fever vaccination. TCRdb recomputed calls from the 5' RACE reads with MiXCR, one row per CDR3 protein. This repertoire shows more than 350,000 distinct CDR3 sequences, around 10% found once; its top ten account for less than 20%. The sample here was PBMCs, taken on the day of the first yellow fever vaccination. This TCR was sampled from a man between 18 and 35 years old who received the YFV17D yellow fever vaccine.

The DNA for the CDR3 is TGTGCCAGCAGCCAAGAGCAGGGAAGACAGGGGAAAAACATTCAGTACTTC. Amino acid sequence: CASSQEQGRQGKNIQYF. The chain links TRBV3-1 to TRBJ2-4, with TRBD1 matching over 8 bases. This CDR3 is built from 17 residues. The V gene end was trimmed by 0 bases and the J gene end by 4 bases; junction bases not matched to a gene: 8. The germline V gene encodes CDR1 LGHDT and CDR2 YNNKEL (reference sequence).